The clone carrying this TCR beta chain has just a few counts. Its antigen remains unknown. One heparinised blood draw averaging around 120 mL was given by each donor. The V gene end was trimmed by 4 bases and the J gene end by 6 bases; junction bases not matched to a gene: 16. Germline CDR1 and CDR2: MDHEN and SYDVKM. CDR3 length equals 20 residues. The investigators reverse transcribed all of the isolated RNA, so they sequenced expressed TCRB transcripts. The data were produced by immunoSEQ multiplex PCR, yet TCRdb's version contains in-frame clones alone and is incomplete. The sample shows 860,000 or so clones, about a sixth of them seen only once. The data derive from a study of beta chain features in type 1 diabetes. Study-wide results and limits: Among all four CD4+ subsets, Type 1 diabetes patients had TCRB CDR3s that were moderately but significantly shorter. PCR might show a preference for shorter templates, equally across patients and controls. Naive, central memory and Treg TCRB repertoires appeared more alike in patients than in healthy donors.

Source material: naive CD4+ T cells from blood. The V gene is TRBV28, the J gene TRBJ2-1; TRBD2 agrees at 15 bases. The clonotype was recovered from a woman aged 18-29 years in good health. The CDR3 sequence is CASSSPGLAGGGPSANEQFF. CDR3 DNA: TGTGCCAGCAGTTCGCCGGGACTAGCGGGAGGTGGTCCCTCGGCCAATGAGCAGTTCTTC.